The TCR beta chain described here comes from a study of T cell repertoires in cytomegalovirus infection. Germline V gene data show CDR1 as SGDLS and CDR2 as YYNGEE. The CDR3 runs 17 residues. The V end lost 0 bases, the J end lost 6 bases, and 20 bases lay between the germline ends. TCRdb processed the reads anew with MiXCR; each CDR3 protein has one entry. Of around 550,000 distinct CDR3 sequences listed, approximately 25% are singletons. This TCR came from a human donor in good health (CMV status not recorded). Some clones in this sample may be carry-over from other donors' samples. V gene TRBV9 combines with J gene TRBJ2-3; D ambiguous. The sequenced sample was PBMCs. CDR3: CASSVEELLLTEDTQYF. The CDR3 coding sequence is TGTGCCAGCAGCGTAGAGGAGCTCCTACTAACGGAGGATACGCAGTATTTT.